Presented here are 10 T cell receptor beta chains from one specimen sequenced in a study of blood T cell repertoires in COVID-19. Sequencing used immunoSEQ multiplex PCR; TCRdb keeps in-frame clones, though not all of them. The sample contains nearly 25,000 clones, 81% of which appear only once. The material sequenced was peripheral blood. These receptors were collected from a man aged 65 to 85 with acute or convalescent COVID-19.

The chain joins TRBV16 to TRBJ1-4, with 8 bases that match TRBD1. V lost 0 bases, J lost 2 bases, and 5 bases stayed unmatched. The germline CDR1 and CDR2 sequences are KGHSY and FQNENV. The CDR3 loop spans 17 amino acids. In DNA, the CDR3 is TGTGCCAGCAGCCAATCCGTGACAGGGGCGACTAATGAAAAACTGTTTTTT. Encoded protein: CASSQSVTGATNEKLFF.

This clone was seen a single time. This chain uses TRBV24-1 with TRBJ1-5; 12 bases are a match to TRBD1. The germline V gene has CDR1 KGHDR and CDR2 SFDVKD. Losses at the gene ends were 7 bases for V and 5 bases for J; bases not matched to a gene: 8. This CDR3 contains 16 residues. CDR3 coding DNA: TGTGCCACCAGCAACGGGGACAGGGGGCGTTATCAGCCCCAGCATTTT. It encodes CATSNGDRGRYQPQHF.

This clone is judged medium-sized. CDR3 residues: CASSPFSGLDTQYF. CDR3 nucleotides: TGTGCCAGCAGCCCCTTCTCGGGATTGGATACGCAGTATTTT. The genes are TRBV9 and TRBJ2-3, with TRBD2 as a possible D gene (5 bases). The CDR3 is 14 amino acids. The V end lost 4 bases, the J end lost 6 bases, and 15 bases lay between the germline ends. Germline CDR1 reads SGDLS; CDR2 reads YYNGEE.

The V and J genes are TRBV5-1 and TRBJ1-6; 7 bases are a match to TRBD1. The germline V gene has CDR1 SGHRS and CDR2 YFSETQ. Trimming cost V 1 base and J 5 bases; bases outside gene matches: 3. CDR3 size: 15 residues. In nucleotides, the CDR3 is TGCGCCAGCAGCTTGTATACAGGGGATAATTCACCCCTCCACTTT. As protein: CASSLYTGDNSPLHF.

This rearrangement joins TRBV3-1 (or the pseudogene TRBV3-2) to TRBJ2-3; 8 bases agree with TRBD2. The germline V gene encodes CDR1 LGHDT and CDR2 YNNKEL (reference sequence). The V segment lost 2 bases and the J segment 2 bases; nucleotides outside the gene matches: 15. The CDR3 is made up of 19 amino acids. In DNA, the CDR3 is TGTGCCAGCAGCCAAAGTCTGCTAGCGGGTAAGGCCACCACAGATACGCAGTATTTT. It codes for CASSQSLLAGKATTDTQYF.

The chain carries TRBV19 and TRBJ1-3; no reliable D call. Germline CDR1 is LNHDA and CDR2 is SQIVND (reference sequence). Trimming shortened V by 0 bases and J by 0 bases, and 6 bases separated the two germline ends. The CDR3 runs to 15 residues. The CDR3 nucleotides are TGTGCCAGTAGTATAGAGGGCAGCTCTGGAAACACCATATATTTT. This codes for CASSIEGSSGNTIYF.

The chain links TRBV2 to TRBJ2-1; TRBD2 might be the D (7 bases). Germline CDR1 is SNHLY and CDR2 is FYNNEI. This CDR3 comprises 14 residues. V lost 5 bases, J lost 5 bases, and 13 bases lay in between. The CDR3 DNA follows: TGTGCCAGCAGTACGGGGGGCCTTCACAATGAGCAGTTCTTC. Amino acids: CASSTGGLHNEQFF.

This chain connects TRBV6-5 to TRBJ1-6, with TRBD1 as a possible D gene (6 bases). The CDR3 is 15 residues long. The V end lost 5 bases, the J end lost 7 bases, and 15 bases lay between the germline ends. The germline gives CDR1 MNHEY, CDR2 SVGAGI. The CDR3 DNA reads as TGTGCCAGCAGTACTTTGGACAGTGGGAATTCACCCCTCCACTTT. This gives the protein CASSTLDSGNSPLHF.

The chain combines TRBV9 with TRBJ1-3, with 7 bases identical to TRBD1. The V gene end was trimmed by 4 bases and the J gene end by 9 bases; junction bases not matched to a gene: 10. The germline V gene has CDR1 SGDLS and CDR2 YYNGEE. The CDR3 runs 14 residues. The CDR3 sequence is CASSSRTGRGTIYF. DNA of the CDR3: TGTGCCAGCAGCTCCCGGACAGGCCGCGGCACCATATATTTT.

The chain couples TRBV6-1 to TRBJ2-3, with TRBD2 identical over 11 bases. Trimming took 0 bases from V and 0 from J; bases not matched to a gene: 14. Germline values: CDR1 MNHNS, CDR2 SASEGT. The CDR3 spans 21 residues. The CDR3 here is CASSEAQSIKLAGASTDTQYF. The CDR3 DNA is TGTGCCAGCAGTGAAGCTCAGAGTATCAAACTAGCGGGGGCCAGCACAGATACGCAGTATTTT.